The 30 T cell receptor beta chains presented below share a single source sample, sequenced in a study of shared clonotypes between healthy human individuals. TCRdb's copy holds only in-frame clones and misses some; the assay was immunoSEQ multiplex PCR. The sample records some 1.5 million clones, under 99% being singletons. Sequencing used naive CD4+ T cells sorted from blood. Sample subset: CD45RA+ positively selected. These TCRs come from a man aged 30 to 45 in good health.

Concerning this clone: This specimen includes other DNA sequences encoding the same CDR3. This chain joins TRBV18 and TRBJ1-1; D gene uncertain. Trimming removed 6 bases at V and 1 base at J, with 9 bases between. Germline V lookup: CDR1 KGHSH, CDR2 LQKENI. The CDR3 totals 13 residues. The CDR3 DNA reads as TGTGCCAGCTCCCCCCAAGGGAACACTGAAGCTTTCTTT. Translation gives CASSPQGNTEAFF.

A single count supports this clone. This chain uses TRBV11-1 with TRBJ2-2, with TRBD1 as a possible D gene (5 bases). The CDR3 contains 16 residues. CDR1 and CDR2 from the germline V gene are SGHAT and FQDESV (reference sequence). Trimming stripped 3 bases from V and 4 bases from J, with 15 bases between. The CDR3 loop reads CASSFRRGQTTGELFF. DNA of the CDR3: TGTGCCAGCAGCTTTAGGCGAGGACAAACCACCGGGGAGCTGTTTTTT.

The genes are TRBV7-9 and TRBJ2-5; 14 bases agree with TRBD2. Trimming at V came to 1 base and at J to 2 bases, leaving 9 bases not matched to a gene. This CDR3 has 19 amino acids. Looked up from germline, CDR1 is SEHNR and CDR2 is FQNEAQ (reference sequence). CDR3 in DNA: TGTGCCAGCAGCTTAGGAGGGACTAGCGGGAGTGGGGGACAAGAGACCCAGTACTTC. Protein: CASSLGGTSGSGGQETQYF.

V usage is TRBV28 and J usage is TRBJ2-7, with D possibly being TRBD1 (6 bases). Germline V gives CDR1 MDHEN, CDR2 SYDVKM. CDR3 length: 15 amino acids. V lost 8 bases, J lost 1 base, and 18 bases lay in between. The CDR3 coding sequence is TGTGCCAGCCGAAAACAGGGTTCCTCATCCTACGAGCAGTACTTC. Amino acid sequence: CASRKQGSSSYEQYF.

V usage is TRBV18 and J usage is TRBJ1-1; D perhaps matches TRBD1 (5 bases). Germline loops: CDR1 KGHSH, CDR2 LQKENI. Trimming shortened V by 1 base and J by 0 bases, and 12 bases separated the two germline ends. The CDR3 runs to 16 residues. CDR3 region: CASSPRETAMNTEAFF. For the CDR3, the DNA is TGTGCCAGCTCACCACGGGAGACAGCTATGAACACTGAAGCTTTCTTT. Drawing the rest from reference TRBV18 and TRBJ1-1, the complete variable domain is NAGVMQNPRHLVRRRGQEARLRCSPMKGHSHVYWYRQLPEEGLKFMVYLQKENIIDESGMPKERFSAEFPKEGPSILRIQQVVRGDSAAYFCASSPRETAMNTEAFFGQGTRLTVV.

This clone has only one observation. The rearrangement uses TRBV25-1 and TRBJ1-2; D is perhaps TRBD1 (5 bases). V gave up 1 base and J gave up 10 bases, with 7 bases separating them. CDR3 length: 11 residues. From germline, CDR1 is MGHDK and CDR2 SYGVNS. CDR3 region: CASSEFRVYTF. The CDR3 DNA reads TGTGCCAGCAGTGAATTCAGGGTCTACACCTTC.

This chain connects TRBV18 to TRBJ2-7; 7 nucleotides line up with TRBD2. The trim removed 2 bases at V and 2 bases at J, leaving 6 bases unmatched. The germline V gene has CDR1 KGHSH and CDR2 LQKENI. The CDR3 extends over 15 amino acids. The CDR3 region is CASSPGTGGAYEQYF. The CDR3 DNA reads TGTGCCAGCTCACCAGGGACGGGGGGAGCCTACGAGCAGTACTTC.

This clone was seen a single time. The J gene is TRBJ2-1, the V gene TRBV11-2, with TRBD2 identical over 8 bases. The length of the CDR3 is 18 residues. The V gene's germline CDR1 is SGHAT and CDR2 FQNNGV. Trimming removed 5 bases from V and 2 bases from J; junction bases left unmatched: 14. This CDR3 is CASSPRPQTSATYNEQFF. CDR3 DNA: TGTGCCAGCAGCCCAAGACCTCAGACTAGCGCGACCTACAATGAGCAGTTCTTC.

In DNA, the CDR3 is TGTGCCAGCAGACGGGACAGGTATACCTACGAGCAGTACTTC. Amino acids: CASRRDRYTYEQYF. The genes are TRBV28 and TRBJ2-7; 8 bases align to TRBD1. This CDR3 comprises 14 residues. Trimming at V came to 6 bases and at J to 2 bases, leaving 6 bases not matched to a gene. CDR1 is MDHEN, CDR2 SYDVKM, per germline. The complete variable domain, with remaining parts taken from reference TRBV28 and TRBJ2-7, reads DVKVTQSSRYLVKRTGEKVFLECVQDMDHENMFWYRQDPGLGLRLIYFSYDVKMKEKGDIPEGYSVSREKKERFSLILESASTNQTSMYLCASRRDRYTYEQYFGPGTRLTVT.

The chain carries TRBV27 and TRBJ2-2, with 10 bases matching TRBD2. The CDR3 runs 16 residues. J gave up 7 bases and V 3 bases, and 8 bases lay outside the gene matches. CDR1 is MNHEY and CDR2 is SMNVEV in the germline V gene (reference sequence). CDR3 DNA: TGTGCCAGCAGTTTGCTAGCGGGAGTCCGACTCGGGGAGCTGTTTTTT. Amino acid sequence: CASSLLAGVRLGELFF.

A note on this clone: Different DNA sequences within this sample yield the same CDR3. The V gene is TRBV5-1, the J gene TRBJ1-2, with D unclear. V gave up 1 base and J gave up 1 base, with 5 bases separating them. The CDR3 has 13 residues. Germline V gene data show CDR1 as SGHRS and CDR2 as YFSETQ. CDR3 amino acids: CASSLRGNYGYTF. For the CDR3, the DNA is TGCGCCAGCAGCTTGCGGGGTAACTATGGCTACACCTTC.

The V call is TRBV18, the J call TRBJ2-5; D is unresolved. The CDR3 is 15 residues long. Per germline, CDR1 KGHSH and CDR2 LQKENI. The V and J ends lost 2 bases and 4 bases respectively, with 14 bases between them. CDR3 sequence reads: CASSPSGSYGETQYF. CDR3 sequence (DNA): TGTGCCAGCTCACCATCGGGCAGCTATGGAGAGACCCAGTACTTC.

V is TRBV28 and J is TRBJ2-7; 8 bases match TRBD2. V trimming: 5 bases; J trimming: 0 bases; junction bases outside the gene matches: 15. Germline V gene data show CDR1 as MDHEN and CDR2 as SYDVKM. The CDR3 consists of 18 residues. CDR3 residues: CASSLTRLASRSSYEQYF. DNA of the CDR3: TGTGCCAGCAGTCTAACCCGACTAGCGTCACGGAGCTCCTACGAGCAGTACTTC.

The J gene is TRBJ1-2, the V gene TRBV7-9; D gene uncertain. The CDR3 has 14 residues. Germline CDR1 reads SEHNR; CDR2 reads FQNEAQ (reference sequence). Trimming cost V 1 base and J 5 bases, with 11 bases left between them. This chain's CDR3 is CASSLETRIYGYTF. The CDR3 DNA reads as TGTGCCAGCAGCTTAGAGACTCGGATATATGGCTACACCTTC.

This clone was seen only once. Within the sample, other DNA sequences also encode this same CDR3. This CDR3 is CASSEDRRNQPQHF. In DNA, the CDR3 is TGTGCCAGCAGTGAAGACCGGAGAAATCAGCCCCAGCATTTT. The chain recombines TRBV2 with TRBJ1-5; no reliable D call. The ends were cut back, 1 base at V and 4 bases at J, with 8 bases in the middle. The CDR3 is 14 amino acids. Germline V lookup: CDR1 SNHLY, CDR2 FYNNEI.

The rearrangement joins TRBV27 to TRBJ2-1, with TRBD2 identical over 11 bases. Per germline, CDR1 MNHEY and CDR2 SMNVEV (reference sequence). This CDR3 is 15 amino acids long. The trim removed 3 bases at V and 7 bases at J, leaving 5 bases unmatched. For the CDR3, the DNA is TGTGCCAGCAGTTTCTGGGCTAGCGGGAGGAATGAGCAGTTCTTC. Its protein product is CASSFWASGRNEQFF.

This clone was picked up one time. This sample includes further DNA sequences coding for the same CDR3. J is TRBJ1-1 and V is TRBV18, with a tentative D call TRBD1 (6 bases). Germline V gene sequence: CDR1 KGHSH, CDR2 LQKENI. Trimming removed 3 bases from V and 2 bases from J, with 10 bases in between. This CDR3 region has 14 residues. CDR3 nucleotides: TGTGCCAGCTCACCTGGACAGAAAAACACTGAAGCTTTCTTT. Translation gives CASSPGQKNTEAFF.

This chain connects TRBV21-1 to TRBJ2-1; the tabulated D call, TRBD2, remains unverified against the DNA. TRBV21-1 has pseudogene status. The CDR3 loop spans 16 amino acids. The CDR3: CASSKGWDSGFHEQFF. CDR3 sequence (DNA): TGTGCCAGCAGCAAAGGGTGGGATAGCGGGTTCCATGAGCAGTTCTTC.

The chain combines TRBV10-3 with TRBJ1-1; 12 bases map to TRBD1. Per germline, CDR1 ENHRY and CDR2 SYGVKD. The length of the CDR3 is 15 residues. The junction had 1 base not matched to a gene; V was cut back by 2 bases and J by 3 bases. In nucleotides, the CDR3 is TGTGCCATCAGTGAGGGGACAGGGGGCCACACTGAAGCTTTCTTT. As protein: CAISEGTGGHTEAFF.

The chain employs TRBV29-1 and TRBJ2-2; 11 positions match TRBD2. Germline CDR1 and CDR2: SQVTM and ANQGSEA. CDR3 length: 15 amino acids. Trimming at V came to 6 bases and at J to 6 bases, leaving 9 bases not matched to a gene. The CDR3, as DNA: TGCAGCGTAGGACCTAGCGGGAGGCGGTCCGGGGAGCTGTTTTTT. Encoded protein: CSVGPSGRRSGELFF.

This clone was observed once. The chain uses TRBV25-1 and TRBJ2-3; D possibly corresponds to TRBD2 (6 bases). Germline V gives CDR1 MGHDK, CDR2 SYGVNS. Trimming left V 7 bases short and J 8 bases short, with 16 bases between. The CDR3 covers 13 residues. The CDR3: CASILGAGSTQYF. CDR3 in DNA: TGTGCCAGCATCCTAGGTGCGGGATCTACGCAGTATTTT.

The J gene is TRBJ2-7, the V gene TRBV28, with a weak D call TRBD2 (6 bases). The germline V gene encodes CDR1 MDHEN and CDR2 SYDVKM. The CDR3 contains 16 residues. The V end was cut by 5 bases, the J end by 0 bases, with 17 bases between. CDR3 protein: CASSRELTAASYEQYF. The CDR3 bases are TGTGCCAGCAGTCGGGAGTTGACAGCGGCCTCCTACGAGCAGTACTTC. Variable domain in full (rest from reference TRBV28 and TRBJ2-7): DVKVTQSSRYLVKRTGEKVFLECVQDMDHENMFWYRQDPGLGLRLIYFSYDVKMKEKGDIPEGYSVSREKKERFSLILESASTNQTSMYLCASSRELTAASYEQYFGPGTRLTVT.

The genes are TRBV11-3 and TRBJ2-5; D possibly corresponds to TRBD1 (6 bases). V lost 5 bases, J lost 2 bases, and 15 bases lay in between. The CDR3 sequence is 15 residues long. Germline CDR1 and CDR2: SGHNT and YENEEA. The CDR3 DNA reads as TGTGCCAGCAGCCCCGGACAGCTACCTCAAGAGACCCAGTACTTC. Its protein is CASSPGQLPQETQYF.

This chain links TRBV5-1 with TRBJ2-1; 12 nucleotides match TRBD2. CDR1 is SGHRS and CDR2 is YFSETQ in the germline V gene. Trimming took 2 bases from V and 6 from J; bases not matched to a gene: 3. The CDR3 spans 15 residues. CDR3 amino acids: CASSFTSGRFNEQFF. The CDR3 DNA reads TGCGCCAGCAGCTTCACTAGCGGGAGGTTCAATGAGCAGTTCTTC.

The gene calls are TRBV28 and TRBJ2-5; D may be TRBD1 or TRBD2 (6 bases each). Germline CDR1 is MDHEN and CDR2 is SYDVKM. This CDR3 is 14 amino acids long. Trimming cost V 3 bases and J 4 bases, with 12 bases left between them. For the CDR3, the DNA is TGTGCCAGCAGTTTGGCGGGACAAAGAGAGACCCAGTACTTC. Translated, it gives CASSLAGQRETQYF. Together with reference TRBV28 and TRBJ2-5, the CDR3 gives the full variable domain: DVKVTQSSRYLVKRTGEKVFLECVQDMDHENMFWYRQDPGLGLRLIYFSYDVKMKEKGDIPEGYSVSREKKERFSLILESASTNQTSMYLCASSLAGQRETQYFGPGTRLLVL.

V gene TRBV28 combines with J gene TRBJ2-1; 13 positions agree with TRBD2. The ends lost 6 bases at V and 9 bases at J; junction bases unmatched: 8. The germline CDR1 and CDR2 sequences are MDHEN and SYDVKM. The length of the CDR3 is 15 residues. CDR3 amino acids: CASSYRTSGSVEQFF. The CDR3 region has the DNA TGTGCCAGCAGCTACCGGACTAGCGGGAGTGTTGAGCAGTTCTTC.

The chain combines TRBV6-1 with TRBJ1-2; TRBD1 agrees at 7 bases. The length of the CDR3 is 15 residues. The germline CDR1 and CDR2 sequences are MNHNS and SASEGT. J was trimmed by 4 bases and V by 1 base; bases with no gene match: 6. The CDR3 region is CASSEGRGRGYGYTF. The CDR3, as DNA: TGTGCCAGCAGTGAAGGAAGGGGGCGCGGCTATGGCTACACCTTC.

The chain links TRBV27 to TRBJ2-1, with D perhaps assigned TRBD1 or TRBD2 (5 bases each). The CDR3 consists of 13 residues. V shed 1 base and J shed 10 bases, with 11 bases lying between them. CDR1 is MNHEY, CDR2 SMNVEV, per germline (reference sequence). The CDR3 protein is CASSLFGAGEQFF. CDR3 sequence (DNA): TGTGCCAGCAGTTTATTCGGGGCAGGGGAGCAGTTCTTC.

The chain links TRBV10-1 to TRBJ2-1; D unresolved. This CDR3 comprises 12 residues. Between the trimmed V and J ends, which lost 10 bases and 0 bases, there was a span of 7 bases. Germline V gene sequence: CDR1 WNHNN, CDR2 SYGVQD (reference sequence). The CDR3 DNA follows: TGCGCCACCGCTTTCTCCTACAATGAGCAGTTCTTC. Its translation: CATAFSYNEQFF.

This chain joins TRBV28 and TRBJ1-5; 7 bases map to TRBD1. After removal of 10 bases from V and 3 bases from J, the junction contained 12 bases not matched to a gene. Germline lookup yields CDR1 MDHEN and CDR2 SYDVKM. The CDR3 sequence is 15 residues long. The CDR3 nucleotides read TGTGCCACTTCCTCCGGGACAGCTATCAATCAGCCCCAGCATTTT. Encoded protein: CATSSGTAINQPQHF.